This is a list of T cell receptor beta chains from one sample in a study of T cell responses to AZD1222 COVID-19 vaccine. TCRdb keeps only in-frame clones here, not all; method: immunoSEQ multiplex PCR. There are 120,000 or so clones in the sample; over 85% occur only once, and roughly 2.5% lies in the top ten. The input for sequencing was peripheral blood, taken 28 days after the second AZD1222 dose. These receptors were obtained from an adult who received the AZD1222 COVID-19 vaccine. The CDR3 runs from the conserved cysteine through the conserved F or W. A D gene is named only where the DNA matches it firmly. Clone size appears in some rows only: once, few, many, or a class for an expanded clone.

TRBV10-3	TRBJ2-2	NA	NA	CAISVTGTNTGELFF	TGTGCCATCAGTGTTACGGGGACGAACACCGGGGAGCTGTTTTTT
TRBV28	TRBJ1-2	NA	few	CASDTLGSNYGYTF	TGTGCCAGCGATACTCTAGGGTCGAACTATGGCTACACCTTC
TRBV2	TRBJ1-2	TRBD1	NA	CASSGGGQGAGGYTF	TGTGCCAGCAGCGGCGGGGGACAGGGGGCTGGTGGCTACACCTTC
TRBV9	TRBJ1-1	NA	NA	CASNPTGTMNTEAFF	TGTGCCAGCAATCCGACAGGAACCATGAACACTGAAGCTTTCTTT
TRBV28	TRBJ1-2	NA	NA	CASSTSYGYTF	TGTGCCAGCAGTACTTCCTATGGCTACACCTTC
TRBV5-1	TRBJ2-3	TRBD2	NA	CASSLEGLAGSTDTQYF	TGCGCCAGCAGCTTGGAAGGTCTAGCGGGGAGCACAGATACGCAGTATTTT
TRBV5-4	TRBJ1-3	NA	NA	CASSLGTAGNTIYF	TGTGCCAGCAGCTTGGGGACAGCTGGAAACACCATATATTTT
TRBV12-3/TRBV12-4	TRBJ2-7	NA	NA	CASSLGAGYEQYF	TGCGCCAGCAGTTTAGGAGCAGGCTACGAGCAGTACTTC
TRBV7-9	TRBJ1-2	NA	NA	CASSLDGLGASYGYTF	TGTGCCAGCAGCTTAGATGGGCTGGGAGCCTCCTATGGCTACACCTTC
TRBV5-8	TRBJ1-5	TRBD1	once	CASSFDRASNQPQHF	TGTGCCAGCAGCTTTGACAGGGCTAGCAATCAGCCCCAGCATTTT
TRBV5-4	TRBJ2-3	NA	NA	CASSLPQGTTDTQYF	TGTGCCAGCAGCTTGCCACAGGGGACTACAGATACGCAGTATTTT
TRBV7-2	TRBJ1-5	NA	NA	CASSFGGVQPQHF	TGTGCCAGCAGCTTCGGGGGAGTGCAGCCCCAGCATTTT
TRBV3-1/TRBV3-2	TRBJ2-3	NA	few	CASSQGASPVADTQYF	TGTGCCAGCAGCCAAGGGGCTAGCCCGGTTGCAGATACGCAGTATTTT
TRBV10-2	TRBJ2-3	TRBD2	NA	CASSEPRTSGARTDTQYF	TGCGCCAGCAGTGAGCCGAGGACTAGCGGGGCCCGCACAGATACGCAGTATTTT
TRBV5-1	TRBJ2-1	TRBD2	NA	CASSLPGTSGGAKNEQFF	TGCGCCAGCAGCTTACCCGGGACTAGCGGGGGGGCGAAGAATGAGCAGTTCTTC
TRBV19	TRBJ1-1	TRBD1	NA	CASNPQGGTEAFF	TGTGCCAGTAACCCCCAGGGGGGCACTGAAGCTTTCTTT
TRBV20-1	TRBJ1-4	NA	NA	CSASIGGSTNEKLFF	TGCAGTGCTAGTATCGGGGGATCAACTAATGAAAAACTGTTTTTT
TRBV6-5	TRBJ2-5	NA	NA	CASSYGRGLGETQYF	TGTGCCAGCAGTTACGGACGGGGCTTGGGGGAGACCCAGTACTTC